The present T cell receptor beta chain was sequenced within a study of T cell changes during pregnancy in multiple sclerosis. This CDR3 comprises 16 residues. The germline CDR1 and CDR2 sequences are SGHNT and YYREEE (reference sequence). The junction had 6 bases not matched to a gene; V was cut back by 3 bases and J by 2 bases. The protocol was immunoSEQ multiplex PCR, while the TCRdb copy is restricted to in-frame clones and leaves out a portion. Here the sample spans about 64,000 clones, more than 90% being singletons. Sequencing was performed on peripheral blood, taken in the second trimester of pregnancy. The clonotype originates from a female donor with multiple sclerosis, enrolled in a pregnancy study. The chain uses TRBV5-4 and TRBJ2-2; 8 bases are a match to TRBD1. CDR3 in amino acids: CASSSRGQGNTGELFF. CDR3 nucleotides: TGTGCCAGCAGCTCTCGAGGACAGGGAAACACCGGGGAGCTGTTTTTT.